The text below deals with one T cell receptor (beta chain). The repertoire was sequenced with immunoSEQ multiplex PCR; TCRdb's copy has only in-frame clones and lacks some. The sample consists of under 85,000 clones, 85% of them appearing once. The data belong to a study of OX40 agonist ivuxolimab in advanced cancers. V lost 6 bases to trimming and J lost 6 bases, with 6 bases between them. The germline V gene encodes CDR1 MDHEN and CDR2 SYDVKM. The CDR3 length is 11 residues. Systemic immunosuppression or autoimmune disease history was grounds to exclude patients. The chain combines TRBV28 with TRBJ2-4; unclear D gene. The sequence derives from an adult with an advanced solid tumor such as melanoma, head and neck, liver or kidney cancer. The input for sequencing was CD4+ or CD8+ T cells sorted from blood, taken in a trial of the OX40 agonist ivuxolimab. The CDR3 DNA reads TGTGCCAGCAGCCCCGGAAACATTCAGTACTTC. Translated: CASSPGNIQYF. Full variable domain (rest looked up from reference TRBV28 and TRBJ2-4): DVKVTQSSRYLVKRTGEKVFLECVQDMDHENMFWYRQDPGLGLRLIYFSYDVKMKEKGDIPEGYSVSREKKERFSLILESASTNQTSMYLCASSPGNIQYFGAGTRLSVL.